A single sample is the source of the 24 T cell receptor beta chains below, sequenced in a study of T-cell reconstitution after alpha-beta-depleted transplantation in children. During its preparation, the TCRbeta library received unique molecular identifiers. TCRdb used MiXCR to reprocess the PCR reads, holding one entry per CDR3 protein. Altogether around 200,000 distinct CDR3 sequences are present, approximately 17% being singletons, with the ten largest covering around 45%. The material sequenced was PBMCs, mostly from graft donor cells, taken 360 days after TCRalphabeta/CD19-depleted stem cell transplant. The receptors here all came from a male patient aged 2-15 years who had a stem cell transplant for acute lymphoblastic leukemia, so the T cells may come from the graft donor.

V is TRBV5-1 and J is TRBJ2-7, with 11 bases lining up with TRBD1. The CDR3 covers 14 residues. The V gene's germline CDR1 is SGHRS and CDR2 YFSETQ. The junction had 7 bases not matched to a gene; V was cut back by 4 bases and J by 7 bases. The CDR3 DNA reads as TGCGCCAGCAGCGGAGGACAGGGGGCTTGGGAGCAGTACTTC. It encodes CASSGGQGAWEQYF.

This clonotype was recorded a few times. CDR3 amino acids: CASSSGLNRETQYF. DNA for the CDR3: TGTGCCAGCAGTTCCGGACTAAATCGCGAGACCCAGTACTTC. The V and J genes are TRBV28 and TRBJ2-5; tentative D call: TRBD2 (6 bases). This CDR3 spans 14 amino acids. The V gene lost 4 bases and the J gene lost 5 bases, with 14 bases spanning the gap. CDR1 and CDR2 from the germline V gene are MDHEN and SYDVKM.

The rearrangement links TRBV18 to TRBJ2-5; D is undetermined. This CDR3 region has 15 residues. V was cut by 1 base and J by 3 bases, with 12 bases left in between. Germline V gives CDR1 KGHSH, CDR2 LQKENI. CDR3: CASSPRSAAEETQYF. CDR3 DNA: TGTGCCAGCTCACCACGGTCGGCAGCCGAAGAGACCCAGTACTTC.

This clonotype was detected a few times. This chain uses TRBV20-1 with TRBJ2-1; 11 positions agree with TRBD2. CDR3 length equals 15 residues. Germline values: CDR1 DFQATT, CDR2 SNEGSKA (reference sequence). V shed 4 bases and J 7 bases; nucleotides not matched to a gene: 9. CDR3 sequence (DNA): TGCAGTGCTACCTCACTAGCGGGGGTACAAAATGAGCAGTTCTTC. This codes for CSATSLAGVQNEQFF.

This clonotype was seen more than once but under ten times. The CDR3 DNA sequence: TGCAGCGTTGGCGGACAGGGTCGTCTTTACTTC. The encoded protein is CSVGGQGRLYF. The genes are TRBV29-1 and TRBJ2-7; 8 bases are shared with TRBD1. The ends lost 4 bases at V and 13 bases at J; junction bases unmatched: 9. In germline, CDR1 is SQVTM, CDR2 ANQGSEA. The CDR3 covers 11 residues.

At least ten counts were recorded for this clonotype. V and J are TRBV20-1 and TRBJ1-1, with TRBD1 matching over 9 bases. The CDR3 runs to 15 residues. Germline CDR1 and CDR2: DFQATT and SNEGSKA (reference sequence). The ends lost 0 bases at V and 5 bases at J; junction bases unmatched: 7. CDR3 nucleotides: TGCAGTGCTAGAGACCCGGGACAGGGAAGAACTGAAGCTTTCTTT. Its protein is CSARDPGQGRTEAFF.

The chain carries TRBV10-1 and TRBJ2-3; a possible D gene is TRBD2 (5 bases). V was shortened by 0 bases and J by 4 bases, with 14 bases between the two germline ends. CDR3 length: 16 residues. Germline V gene data show CDR1 as WNHNN and CDR2 as SYGVQD (reference sequence). This CDR3 reads CASSESLSDTADTQYF. The CDR3 bases are TGCGCCAGCAGTGAGTCTCTTAGCGACACCGCAGATACGCAGTATTTT.

Comments on this clonotype: Given the absence of the conserved phenylalanine or tryptophan at the CDR3 end, a read error is likely. The chain is built from TRBV7-9 and TRBJ1-4; 9 positions match TRBD1. Germline V gene sequence: CDR1 SEHNR, CDR2 FQNEAQ (reference sequence). The CDR3 contains 14 residues. Trimming took 5 bases from V and 7 from J; bases not matched to a gene: 5. The CDR3 DNA is TGTGCCAGCAGCAGGGGACAGGGTGGTGAAAAACTGTTTTGT. Amino acid sequence: CASSRGQGGEKLFC.

This clonotype was found a few times. V is TRBV5-1 and J is TRBJ1-5, with TRBD1 matching over 7 bases. CDR1 is SGHRS and CDR2 is YFSETQ in the germline V gene. The CDR3 runs 15 residues. V lost 0 bases and J lost 6; bases outside the gene matches: 6. The CDR3 reads CASSLGQGGFQPQHF. Here the CDR3 DNA reads TGCGCCAGCAGCTTGGGGCAGGGGGGTTTTCAGCCCCAGCATTTT.

The chain links TRBV20-1 to TRBJ1-5; 8 positions agree with TRBD1. The CDR3 is 13 residues long. Germline CDR1 DFQATT, CDR2 SNEGSKA (reference sequence). The J segment lost 5 bases and the V segment lost 4 bases, leaving 4 bases of the junction unmatched. CDR3 DNA sequence: TGCAGTGCTATTTTACAGGGGGATCAGCCCCAGCATTTT. It encodes CSAILQGDQPQHF.

This clonotype occurred a few times. DNA for the CDR3: TGTGCCAGCAGCTCGGGGCGCAGAGAGACCCAGTACTTC. This encodes CASSSGRRETQYF. The chain joins TRBV12-3 or TRBV12-4 to TRBJ2-5; tentatively, D is TRBD1 or TRBD2 (5 bases each). This CDR3 is 13 amino acids long. Trimming left V 6 bases short and J 4 bases short, with 12 bases between.

In this sample, this clonotype turned up a few times. This chain joins TRBV3-1 and TRBJ2-1; D is unresolved. Between the trimmed V and J ends, which lost 4 bases and 2 bases, there was a span of 15 bases. The germline V gene has CDR1 LGHDT and CDR2 YNNKEL (reference sequence). The CDR3 spans 16 residues. The CDR3 sequence is CASSPWTGTTYNEQFF. The CDR3 DNA reads as TGTGCCAGCAGCCCCTGGACGGGTACCACCTACAATGAGCAGTTCTTC.

This clonotype has only a few counts. V and J are TRBV14 and TRBJ2-6; either TRBD1 or TRBD2 may supply D (6 bases each). CDR1 SGHDN and CDR2 FVKESK come from the germline V gene. V lost 2 bases to trimming and J lost 5 bases, with 13 bases between them. The CDR3 has 16 residues. CDR3 nucleotides: TGTGCCAGCAGCCAAAATGAGGGGGGTCGGGCCAACGTCCTGACTTTC. Its translation: CASSQNEGGRANVLTF.

This clonotype has just a few counts. V is TRBV7-9 and J is TRBJ1-3; the D is unclear. Germline CDR1 is SEHNR and CDR2 is FQNEAQ (reference sequence). Deletions cut 1 base from V and 2 bases from J, with 12 bases between. There are 16 residues in the CDR3. CDR3 nucleotides: TGTGCCAGCAGCTTAGGCTCGCTCGAGGCTGGAAACACCATATATTTT. Translation gives CASSLGSLEAGNTIYF. The full variable domain, rest sourced from reference TRBV7-9 and TRBJ1-3, is DTGVSQNPRHKITKRGQNVTFRCDPISEHNRLYWYRQTLGQGPEFLTYFQNEAQLEKSRLLSDRFSAERPKGSFSTLEIQRTEQGDSAMYLCASSLGSLEAGNTIYFGEGSWLTVV.

The V call is TRBV5-1, the J call TRBJ2-3, with D possibly being TRBD1 (5 bases). Trimming took 0 bases from V and 2 from J, leaving 10 bases between them. CDR1 and CDR2 from the germline V gene are SGHRS and YFSETQ. The CDR3 totals 15 residues. The CDR3 sequence: CASSLEGVITDTQYF. The CDR3 DNA follows: TGCGCCAGCAGCTTGGAAGGGGTCATCACAGATACGCAGTATTTT.

The chain recombines TRBV7-8 with TRBJ2-1; a possible D gene is TRBD2 (6 bases). The CDR3 loop spans 13 amino acids. V was shortened by 3 bases and J by 7 bases, with 10 bases between the two germline ends. CDR1 and CDR2 from the germline V gene are SGHVS and FQNEAQ. The CDR3 nucleotides are TGTGCCAGCAGCTTCGCGGGGTTGAATGAGCAGTTCTTC. Translation: CASSFAGLNEQFF.

This clonotype came up a few times. This chain joins TRBV6-5 and TRBJ1-1, with a tentative D call TRBD1 (5 bases). The CDR3 length is 13 residues. V was trimmed by 6 bases and J by 0 bases, leaving 8 bases between them. The germline V gene encodes CDR1 MNHEY and CDR2 SVGAGI. The CDR3 loop reads CASRGGMNTEAFF. The DNA for the CDR3 is TGTGCCAGCAGGGGGGGAATGAACACTGAAGCTTTCTTT.

This clonotype came up many times. V usage is TRBV5-5 and J usage is TRBJ2-1, with unresolved D. The V and J ends lost 0 bases and 13 bases respectively, with 11 bases between them. CDR1 SGHKS and CDR2 YYEKEE come from the germline V gene (reference sequence). This CDR3 comprises 12 residues. The CDR3 sequence is CASSLVPRQQFF. CDR3 coding DNA: TGTGCCAGCAGCTTGGTCCCACGGCAACAGTTCTTC.

The gene calls are TRBV5-6 and TRBJ2-3, with a weak D call TRBD1 (5 bases). The CDR3 runs 19 residues. Trimming took off 2 bases at V and 4 bases at J, with 26 bases between the two ends. Germline assignment: CDR1 SGHDT and CDR2 YYEEEE. The CDR3 here is CASSLGLGVATHNADTQYF. The CDR3, as DNA: TGTGCCAGCAGCTTAGGGTTAGGGGTAGCCACCCACAACGCAGATACGCAGTATTTT.

The CDR3 DNA is TGTGCCAGCAGTTTTTTTGGCAGGGCAAACACTGAAGCTTTCTTT. The encoded protein is CASSFFGRANTEAFF. The chain uses TRBV12-3 or TRBV12-4 and TRBJ1-1, with D possibly TRBD1 on 5 matching bases. Trimming left V 3 bases short and J 2 bases short, with 13 bases between. The CDR3 length is 15 residues.

The CDR3 region has the DNA TGCGCCAGCAGCCAAGTACCGGGACAGGGGGCATCTGAGACCCAGTACTTC. This gives the protein CASSQVPGQGASETQYF. The chain has TRBV4-3 and TRBJ2-5, with 12 bases identical to TRBD1. Germline assignment: CDR1 LGHNA and CDR2 YSLEER. Trimming removed 1 base from V and 5 bases from J; junction bases left unmatched: 8. The CDR3 is 17 residues long.

This clonotype was seen at least ten times. This chain joins TRBV29-1 and TRBJ1-5; D not certain. Germline V gene data show CDR1 as SQVTM and CDR2 as ANQGSEA. Trimming removed 4 bases at V and 7 bases at J, with 11 bases between. The CDR3 extends over 12 amino acids. The CDR3 spells CSVGEREQPQHF. The CDR3 bases are TGCAGCGTTGGGGAAAGGGAACAGCCCCAGCATTTT.

This sequence joins TRBV24-1 and TRBJ2-1; TRBD2 matches 13 bases. Germline V gene lookup returns CDR1 KGHDR and CDR2 SFDVKD. V trimming: 4 bases; J trimming: 0 bases; junction bases outside the gene matches: 11. CDR3 length: 20 residues. The CDR3 nucleotides are TGTGCCACCAGTGAGAATCCGGGACTAGCGGGGACGATCTCCTACAATGAGCAGTTCTTC. Translated: CATSENPGLAGTISYNEQFF.

This chain joins TRBV5-1 and TRBJ2-7; D not certain. V was trimmed by 0 bases and J by 1 base, leaving 11 bases between them. CDR1 and CDR2 (germline): SGHRS, YFSETQ. The CDR3 totals 15 residues. CDR3 region: CASSLDPIGSYEQYF. The CDR3 coding sequence is TGCGCCAGCAGCTTGGATCCGATAGGATCCTACGAGCAGTACTTC.